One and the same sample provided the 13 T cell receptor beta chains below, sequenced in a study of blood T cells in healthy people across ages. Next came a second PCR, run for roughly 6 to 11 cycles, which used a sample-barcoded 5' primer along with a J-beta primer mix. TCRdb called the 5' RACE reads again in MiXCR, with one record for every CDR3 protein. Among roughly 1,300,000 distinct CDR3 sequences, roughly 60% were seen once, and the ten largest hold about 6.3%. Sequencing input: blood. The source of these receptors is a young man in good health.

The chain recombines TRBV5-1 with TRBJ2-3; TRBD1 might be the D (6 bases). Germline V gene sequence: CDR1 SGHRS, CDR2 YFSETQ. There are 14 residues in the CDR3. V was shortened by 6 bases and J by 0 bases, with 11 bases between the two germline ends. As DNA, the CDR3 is TGCGCCAGCAATTTGGGGGCTAGCACAGATACGCAGTATTTT. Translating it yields CASNLGASTDTQYF. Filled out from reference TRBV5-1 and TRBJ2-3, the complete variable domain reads KAGVTQTPRYLIKTRGQQVTLSCSPISGHRSVSWYQQTPGQGLQFLFEYFSETQRNKGNFPGRFSGRQFSNSRSEMNVSTLELGDSALYLCASNLGASTDTQYFGPGTRLTVL.

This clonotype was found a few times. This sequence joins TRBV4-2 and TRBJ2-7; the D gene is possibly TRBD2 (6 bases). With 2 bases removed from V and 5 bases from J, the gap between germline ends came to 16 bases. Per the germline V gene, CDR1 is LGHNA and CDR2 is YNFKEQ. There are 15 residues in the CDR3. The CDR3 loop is CASSQRLGGTDEQYF. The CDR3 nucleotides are TGTGCCAGCAGCCAAAGACTGGGCGGGACGGACGAGCAGTACTTC.

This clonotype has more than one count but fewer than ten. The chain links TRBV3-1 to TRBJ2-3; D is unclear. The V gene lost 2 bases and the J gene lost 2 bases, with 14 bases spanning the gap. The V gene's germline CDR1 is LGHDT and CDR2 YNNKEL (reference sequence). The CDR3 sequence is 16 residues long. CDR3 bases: TGTGCCAGCAGCCAACGAAACCCCCGTCCCACAGATACGCAGTATTTT. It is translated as CASSQRNPRPTDTQYF.

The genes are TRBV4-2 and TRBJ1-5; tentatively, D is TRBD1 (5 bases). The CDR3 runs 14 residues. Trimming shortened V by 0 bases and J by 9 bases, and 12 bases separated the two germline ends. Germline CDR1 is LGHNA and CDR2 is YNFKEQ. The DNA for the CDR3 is TGTGCCAGCAGCCAAGACAGGGAGGGATGGCCCCAGCATTTT. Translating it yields CASSQDREGWPQHF.

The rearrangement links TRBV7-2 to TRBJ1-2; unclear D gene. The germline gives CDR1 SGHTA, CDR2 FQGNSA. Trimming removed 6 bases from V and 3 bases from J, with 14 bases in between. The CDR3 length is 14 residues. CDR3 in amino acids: CASRTYLMDYGYTF. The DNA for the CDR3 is TGTGCCAGCAGAACTTACTTAATGGACTATGGCTACACCTTC. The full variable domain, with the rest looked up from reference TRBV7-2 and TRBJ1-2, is GAGVSQSPSNKVTEKGKDVELRCDPISGHTALYWYRQSLGQGLEFLIYFQGNSAPDKSGLPSDRFSAERTGGSVSTLTIQRTQQEDSAVYLCASRTYLMDYGYTFGSGTRLTVV.

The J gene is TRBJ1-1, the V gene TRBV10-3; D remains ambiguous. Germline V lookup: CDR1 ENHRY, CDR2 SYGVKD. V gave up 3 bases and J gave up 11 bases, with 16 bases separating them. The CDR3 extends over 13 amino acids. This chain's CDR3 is CAISELLGRAAFF. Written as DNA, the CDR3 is TGTGCCATCAGTGAATTATTGGGGAGGGCTGCTTTCTTT.

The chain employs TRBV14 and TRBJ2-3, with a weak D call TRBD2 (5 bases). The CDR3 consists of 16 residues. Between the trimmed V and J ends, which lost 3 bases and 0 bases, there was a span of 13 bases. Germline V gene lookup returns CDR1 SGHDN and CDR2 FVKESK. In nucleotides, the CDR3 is TGTGCCAGCAGCCACTATGCCCTAGCTAGCACAGATACGCAGTATTTT. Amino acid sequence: CASSHYALASTDTQYF.

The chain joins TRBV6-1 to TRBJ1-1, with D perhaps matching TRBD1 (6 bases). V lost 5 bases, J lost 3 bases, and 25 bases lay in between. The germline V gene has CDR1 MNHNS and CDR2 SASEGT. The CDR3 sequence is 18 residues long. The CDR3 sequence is CASSPPGERLTGDTEAFF. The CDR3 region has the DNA TGTGCCAGCAGTCCCCCAGGGGAACGGTTGACGGGAGACACTGAAGCTTTCTTT.

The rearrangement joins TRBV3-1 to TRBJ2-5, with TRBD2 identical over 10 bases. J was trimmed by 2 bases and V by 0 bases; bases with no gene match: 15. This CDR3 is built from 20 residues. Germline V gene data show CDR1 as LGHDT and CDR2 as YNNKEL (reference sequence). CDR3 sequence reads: CASSQDRTSGTSGSQETQYF. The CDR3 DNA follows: TGTGCCAGCAGCCAAGATAGGACTAGCGGTACATCCGGGTCTCAAGAGACCCAGTACTTC.

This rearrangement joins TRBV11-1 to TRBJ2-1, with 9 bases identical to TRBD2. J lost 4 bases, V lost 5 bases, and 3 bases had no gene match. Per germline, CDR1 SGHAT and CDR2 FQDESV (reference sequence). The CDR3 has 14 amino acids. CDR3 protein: CASSMLAGYNEQFF. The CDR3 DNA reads TGTGCCAGCAGCATGCTAGCGGGGTACAATGAGCAGTTCTTC. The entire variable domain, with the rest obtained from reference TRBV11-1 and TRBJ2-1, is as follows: EAEVAQSPRYKITEKSQAVAFWCDPISGHATLYWYRQILGQGPELLVQFQDESVVDDSQLPKDRFSAERLKGVDSTLKIQPAELGDSAMYLCASSMLAGYNEQFFGPGTRLTVL.

The CDR3 DNA sequence: TGTGCCAGCAGCCAAGGGGGTAGCGTCACCTACAATGAGCAGTTCTTC. Amino acids: CASSQGGSVTYNEQFF. The rearrangement joins TRBV4-2 to TRBJ2-1; a possible D gene is TRBD2 (5 bases). CDR3 size: 16 residues. V was trimmed by 1 base and J by 2 bases, leaving 12 bases between them. Germline values: CDR1 LGHNA, CDR2 YNFKEQ.

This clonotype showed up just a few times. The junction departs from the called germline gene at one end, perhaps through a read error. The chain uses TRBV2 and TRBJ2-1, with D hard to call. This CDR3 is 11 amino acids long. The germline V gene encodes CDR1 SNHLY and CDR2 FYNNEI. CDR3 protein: CASSEWDEQFF. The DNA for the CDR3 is TGCGCCAGCAGCGAGTGGGATGAGCAGTTCTTC.

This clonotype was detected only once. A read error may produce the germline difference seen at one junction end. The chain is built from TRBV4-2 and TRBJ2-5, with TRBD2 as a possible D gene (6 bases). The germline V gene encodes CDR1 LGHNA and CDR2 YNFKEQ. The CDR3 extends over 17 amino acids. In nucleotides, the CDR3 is TGTGCCAACAGCCAAGGGGCTCTAGCGTTACCCCGAGAGACCCAGTACTTC. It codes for CANSQGALALPRETQYF.